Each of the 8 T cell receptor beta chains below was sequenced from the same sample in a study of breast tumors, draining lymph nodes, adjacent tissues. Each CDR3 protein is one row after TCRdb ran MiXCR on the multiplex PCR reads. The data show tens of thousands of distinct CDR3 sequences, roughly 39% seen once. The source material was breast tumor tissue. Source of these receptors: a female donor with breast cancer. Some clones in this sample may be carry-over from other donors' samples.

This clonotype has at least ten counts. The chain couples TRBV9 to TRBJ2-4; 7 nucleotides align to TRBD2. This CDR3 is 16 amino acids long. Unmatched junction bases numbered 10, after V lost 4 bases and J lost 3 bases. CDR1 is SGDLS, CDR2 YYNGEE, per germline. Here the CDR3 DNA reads TGTGCCAGCAGCCCTTCGAGAGGGGAGGGCAAAAACATTCAGTACTTC. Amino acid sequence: CASSPSRGEGKNIQYF.

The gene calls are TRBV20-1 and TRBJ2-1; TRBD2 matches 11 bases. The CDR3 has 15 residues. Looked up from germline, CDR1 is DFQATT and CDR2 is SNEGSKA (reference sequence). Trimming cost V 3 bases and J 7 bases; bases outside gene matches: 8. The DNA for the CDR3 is TGCAGTGCTAGGGTAGCGGGAGGGCCTCGTAATGAGCAGTTCTTC. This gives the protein CSARVAGGPRNEQFF.

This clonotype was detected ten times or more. CDR3 amino acids: CASTSTGAGEQYF. CDR3 nucleotides: TGTGCCAGTACCTCGACAGGGGCCGGCGAGCAGTACTTC. The gene calls are TRBV19 and TRBJ2-7, with TRBD1 identical over 8 bases. V was pared by 7 bases and J by 6 bases, with 8 bases of the junction left unmatched. This CDR3 spans 13 amino acids. CDR1 and CDR2 (germline): LNHDA, SQIVND (reference sequence).

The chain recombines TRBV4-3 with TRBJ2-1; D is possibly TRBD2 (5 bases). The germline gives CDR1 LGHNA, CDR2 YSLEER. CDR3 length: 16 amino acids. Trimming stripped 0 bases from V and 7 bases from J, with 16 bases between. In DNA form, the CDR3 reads TGCGCCAGCAGCCAAGAGGGCGGGCCGGTGGGAAATGAGCAGTTCTTC. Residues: CASSQEGGPVGNEQFF.

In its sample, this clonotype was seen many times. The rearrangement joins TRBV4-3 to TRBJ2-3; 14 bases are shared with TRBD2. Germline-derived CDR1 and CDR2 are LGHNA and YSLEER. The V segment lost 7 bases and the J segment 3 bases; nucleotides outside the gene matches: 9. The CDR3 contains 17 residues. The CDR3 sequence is CASNFGTSGSSTDTQYF. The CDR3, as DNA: TGCGCCAGCAACTTTGGGACTAGCGGGAGTAGTACAGATACGCAGTATTTT.

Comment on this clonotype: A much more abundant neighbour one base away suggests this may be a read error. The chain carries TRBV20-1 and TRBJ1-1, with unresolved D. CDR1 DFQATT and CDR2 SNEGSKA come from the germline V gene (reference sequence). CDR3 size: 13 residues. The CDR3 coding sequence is TGCAGTGCTAGAGTCGTATGGAACACTGAAGCTTCCTTT. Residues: CSARVVWNTEASF.

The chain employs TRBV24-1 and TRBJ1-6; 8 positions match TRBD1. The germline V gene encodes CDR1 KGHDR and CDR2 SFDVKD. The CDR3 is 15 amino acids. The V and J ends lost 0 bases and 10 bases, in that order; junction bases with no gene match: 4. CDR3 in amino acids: CATSDLQGAKSPLHF. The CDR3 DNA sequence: TGTGCCACCAGTGATTTGCAGGGGGCGAAGTCACCCCTCCACTTT.

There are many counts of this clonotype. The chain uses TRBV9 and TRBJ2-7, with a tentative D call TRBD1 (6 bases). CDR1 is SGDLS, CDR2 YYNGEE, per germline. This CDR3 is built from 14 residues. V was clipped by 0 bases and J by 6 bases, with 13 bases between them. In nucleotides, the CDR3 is TGTGCCAGCAGCGTAGGACAGGCGGCAGGCGAGCAGTACTTC. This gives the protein CASSVGQAAGEQYF.